The sequence of this TCR beta chain was determined in a study of naive and memory T cell subsets. The sample holds many counts of this clonotype. Both TRBC1 and TRBC2 were covered by a beta constant-region primer of two equimolar oligonucleotides. Four rounds of PCR amplified the ligated cDNA using nested alpha and beta constant-region primers plus SP2. TCRdb reanalysed the UMI-ligation and nested PCR reads using MiXCR and keeps one entry per CDR3 protein. The sample yields roughly 80,000 distinct CDR3 sequences, 9% seen once. CDR1 and CDR2 (germline): SQVTM, ANQGSEA. Between the trimmed V and J ends, which lost 0 bases and 1 base, there was a span of 10 bases. The CDR3 loop spans 15 amino acids.

The sequenced material came from naive CD8+ T cells from blood. This chain joins TRBV29-1 and TRBJ2-1, with D unresolved. The TCR comes from a human donor in good health. The CDR3 loop reads CSVEDPDISYNEQFF. In DNA, the CDR3 is TGCAGCGTTGAAGATCCAGACATATCCTACAATGAGCAGTTCTTC.